This TCR beta chain was observed in a study of T cell responses to AZD1222 COVID-19 vaccine. Study findings and constraints: Among spike-specific TCRs, nearly half reportedly target unmutated variant regions. Among the donors, most were white British and more were female, and clonal diversity was possibly underestimated. Vaccine-associated CD4 TCRs ranged over spike, dominating at 160-218 and 743-854. Repertoires were collected only later (after the peak T cell response had occurred).

The V gene's germline CDR1 is SGDLS and CDR2 YYNGEE. This CDR3 has 16 residues. V dropped 4 bases and J dropped 2 bases, with 16 bases sitting between them. Produced via immunoSEQ multiplex PCR; TCRdb's table is partial and in-frame only. The sample carries more than 80,000 clones, roughly 88% recorded once. To note about this clone: Its antigen is not identified.

The sequences come from peripheral blood, collected on day 0 of MenACWY control vaccination. V is TRBV9 and J is TRBJ1-3; D is unresolved. This clonotype was sampled from an adult in good health. CDR3 protein: CASSLDGRETGNTIYF. The CDR3 DNA reads TGTGCCAGCAGCCTTGACGGACGGGAAACTGGAAACACCATATATTTT. The full variable domain, with the rest looked up from reference TRBV9 and TRBJ1-3, is DSGVTQTPKHLITATGQRVTLRCSPRSGDLSVYWYQQSLDQGLQFLIQYYNGEERAKGNILERFSAQQFPDLHSELNLSSLELGDSALYFCASSLDGRETGNTIYFGEGSWLTVV.